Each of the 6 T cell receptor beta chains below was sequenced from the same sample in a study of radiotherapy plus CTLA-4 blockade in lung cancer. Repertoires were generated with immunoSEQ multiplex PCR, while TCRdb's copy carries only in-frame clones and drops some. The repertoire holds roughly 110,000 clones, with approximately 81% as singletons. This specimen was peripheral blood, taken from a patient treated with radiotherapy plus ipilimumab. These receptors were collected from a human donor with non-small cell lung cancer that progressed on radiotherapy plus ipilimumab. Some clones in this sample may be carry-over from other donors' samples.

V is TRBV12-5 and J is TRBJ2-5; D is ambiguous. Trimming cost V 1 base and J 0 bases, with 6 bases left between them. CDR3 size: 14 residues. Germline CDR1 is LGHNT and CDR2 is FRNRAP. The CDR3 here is CASGLGIYQETQYF. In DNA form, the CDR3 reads TGTGCTAGTGGTTTGGGGATTTACCAAGAGACCCAGTACTTC.

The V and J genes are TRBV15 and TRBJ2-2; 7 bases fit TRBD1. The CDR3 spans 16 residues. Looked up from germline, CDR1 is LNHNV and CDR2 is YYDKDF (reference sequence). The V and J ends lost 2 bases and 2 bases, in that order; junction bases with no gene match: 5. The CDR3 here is CATSRNRGLNTGELFF. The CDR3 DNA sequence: TGTGCCACCAGCAGAAACAGGGGCCTAAACACCGGGGAGCTGTTTTTT.

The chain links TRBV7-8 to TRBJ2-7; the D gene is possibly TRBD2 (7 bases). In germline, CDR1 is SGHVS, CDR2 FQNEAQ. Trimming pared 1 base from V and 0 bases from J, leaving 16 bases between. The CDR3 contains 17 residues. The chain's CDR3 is CASSLVGAGRDSYEQYF. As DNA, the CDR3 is TGTGCCAGCAGCTTAGTGGGGGCAGGGAGGGACTCCTACGAGCAGTACTTC. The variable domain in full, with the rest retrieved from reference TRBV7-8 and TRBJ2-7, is GAGVSQSPRYKVAKRGQDVALRCDPISGHVSLFWYQQALGQGPEFLTYFQNEAQLDKSGLPSDRFFAERPEGSVSTLKIQRTQQEDSAVYLCASSLVGAGRDSYEQYFGPGTRLTVT.

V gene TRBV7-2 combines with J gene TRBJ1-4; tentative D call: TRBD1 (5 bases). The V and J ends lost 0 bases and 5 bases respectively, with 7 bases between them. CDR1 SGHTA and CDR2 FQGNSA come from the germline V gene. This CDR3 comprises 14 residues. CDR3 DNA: TGTGCCAGCAGCTTAGCCCGGACAAATGAAAAACTGTTTTTT. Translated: CASSLARTNEKLFF.

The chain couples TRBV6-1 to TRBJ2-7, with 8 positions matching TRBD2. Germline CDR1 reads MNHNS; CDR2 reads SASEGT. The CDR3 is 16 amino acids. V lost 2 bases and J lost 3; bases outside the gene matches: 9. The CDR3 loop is CASSEKGRGAHYEQYF. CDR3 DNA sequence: TGTGCCAGCAGTGAAAAGGGGCGGGGGGCCCACTACGAGCAGTACTTC.

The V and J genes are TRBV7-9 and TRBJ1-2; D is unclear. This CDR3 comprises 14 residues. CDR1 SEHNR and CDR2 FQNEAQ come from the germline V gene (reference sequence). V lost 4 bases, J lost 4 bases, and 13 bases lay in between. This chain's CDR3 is CASSSDWGLYGYTF. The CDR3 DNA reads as TGTGCCAGCAGCTCGGACTGGGGTCTCTATGGCTACACCTTC.